The T cell receptor beta chain under discussion was sequenced for a study of T cell changes during pregnancy in multiple sclerosis. CDR3 size: 16 residues. Germline CDR1 MGHDK, CDR2 SYGVNS. The ends lost 7 bases at V and 5 bases at J; junction bases unmatched: 15. Produced via immunoSEQ multiplex PCR; TCRdb's table is partial and in-frame only. The sample lists approximately 63,000 clones, roughly 92% seen once, with just under 2% in the top ten. This receptor was identified in a female donor in good health, enrolled as a control in a pregnancy study. The sequenced sample was peripheral blood, obtained in the third trimester of pregnancy. This chain uses TRBV25-1 with TRBJ1-1, with 8 bases matching TRBD1. CDR3 in DNA: TGTGCCAGCAATTTAACCAGGGCAGGGGGCAAAACTGAAGCTTTCTTT. This encodes CASNLTRAGGKTEAFF. Full variable domain (rest looked up from reference TRBV25-1 and TRBJ1-1): EADIYQTPRYLVIGTGKKITLECSQTMGHDKMYWYQQDPGMELHLIHYSYGVNSTEKGDLSSESTVSRIRTEHFPLTLESARPSHTSQYLCASNLTRAGGKTEAFFGQGTRLTVV.